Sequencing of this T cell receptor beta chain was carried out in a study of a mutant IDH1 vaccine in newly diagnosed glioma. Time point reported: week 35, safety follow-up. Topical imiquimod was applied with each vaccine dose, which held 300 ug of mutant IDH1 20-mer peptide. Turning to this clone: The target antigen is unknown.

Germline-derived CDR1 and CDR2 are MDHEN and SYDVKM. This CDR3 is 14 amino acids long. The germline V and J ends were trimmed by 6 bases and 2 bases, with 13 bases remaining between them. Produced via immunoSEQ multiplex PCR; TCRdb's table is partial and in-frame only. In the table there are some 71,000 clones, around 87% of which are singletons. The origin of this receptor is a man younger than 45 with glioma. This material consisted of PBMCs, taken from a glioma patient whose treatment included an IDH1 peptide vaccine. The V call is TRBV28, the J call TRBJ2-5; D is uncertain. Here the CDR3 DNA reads TGTGCCAGCAGGGAGTTAGCCGGTCAAGAGACCCAGTACTTC. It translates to CASRELAGQETQYF.